This entry lists 8 T cell receptor beta chains sequenced from one sample in a study of blood T cell repertoires in COVID-19. Data came from immunoSEQ multiplex PCR; TCRdb stores just in-frame clones and leaves some out. The repertoire consists of about 190,000 clones, with roughly 84% occurring once and the leading ten covering around 7%. The material sequenced was peripheral blood. The source is an elderly man with COVID-19, enrolled during active disease.

The chain employs TRBV27 and TRBJ1-5; 8 nucleotides match TRBD1. Germline V gene data show CDR1 as MNHEY and CDR2 as SMNVEV (reference sequence). This CDR3 has 17 amino acids. The ends lost 3 bases at V and 2 bases at J; junction bases unmatched: 9. The CDR3 DNA reads TGTGCCAGCAGTTTCTCTGGACAGGGTTGGGGCAATCAGCCCCAGCATTTT. Translation: CASSFSGQGWGNQPQHF.

The chain has TRBV7-9 and TRBJ2-5, with D maybe TRBD2 (5 bases). Per the germline V gene, CDR1 is SEHNR and CDR2 is FQNEAQ (reference sequence). The CDR3 covers 15 residues. The V gene lost 7 bases and the J gene lost 2 bases, with 17 bases spanning the gap. CDR3 nucleotides: TGTGCCAGCACCCCGGGAAGTGGGGAACAAGAGACCCAGTACTTC. This encodes CASTPGSGEQETQYF. The variable domain in full, with the rest retrieved from reference TRBV7-9 and TRBJ2-5, is DTGVSQNPRHKITKRGQNVTFRCDPISEHNRLYWYRQTLGQGPEFLTYFQNEAQLEKSRLLSDRFSAERPKGSFSTLEIQRTEQGDSAMYLCASTPGSGEQETQYFGPGTRLLVL.

The chain carries TRBV2 and TRBJ2-3; no firm D call. Per the germline V gene, CDR1 is SNHLY and CDR2 is FYNNEI. The V gene lost 7 bases and the J gene lost 0 bases, with 8 bases spanning the gap. The CDR3 sequence is 13 residues long. CDR3 residues: CASTARSTDTQYF. The CDR3, as DNA: TGTGCCAGCACAGCGCGAAGCACAGATACGCAGTATTTT.

This rearrangement joins TRBV4-1 to TRBJ1-5; D possibly corresponds to TRBD1 (6 bases). Germline V gene sequence: CDR1 MGHRA, CDR2 YSYEKL. V dropped 2 bases and J dropped 5 bases, with 13 bases sitting between them. The CDR3 covers 15 residues. DNA for the CDR3: TGCGCCAGCAGCCAAAACCCCCCAGGGGATCAGCCCCAGCATTTT. Residues: CASSQNPPGDQPQHF.

The genes are TRBV11-3 and TRBJ1-1; possibly TRBD1 for D (6 bases). The ends were cut back, 4 bases at V and 1 base at J, with 13 bases in the middle. The CDR3 is 15 residues long. The germline gives CDR1 SGHNT, CDR2 YENEEA. The CDR3 spells CASSSLAGANTEAFF. CDR3 DNA sequence: TGTGCCAGCAGCTCCCTGGCAGGGGCGAACACTGAAGCTTTCTTT.

This chain connects TRBV19 to TRBJ2-5, with a possible D match to TRBD2 (6 bases). V shed 9 bases and J shed 5 bases, with 13 bases lying between them. This CDR3 region has 12 residues. The germline CDR1 and CDR2 sequences are LNHDA and SQIVND (reference sequence). CDR3 protein: CASGLFGETQYF. As DNA, the CDR3 is TGTGCCAGCGGACTATTTGGGGAGACCCAGTACTTC.

The chain combines TRBV3-1 (or the pseudogene TRBV3-2) with TRBJ1-5; D is unclear. This CDR3 is built from 14 residues. CDR1 and CDR2 (germline): LGHDT, YNNKEL (reference sequence). The V gene lost 1 base and the J gene lost 3 bases, with 7 bases spanning the gap. CDR3 residues: CASSQASDNQPQHF. The CDR3 nucleotides read TGTGCCAGCAGCCAAGCCAGTGACAATCAGCCCCAGCATTTT.

The rearrangement uses TRBV18 and TRBJ1-2, with 8 positions matching TRBD1. CDR1 and CDR2 (germline): KGHSH, LQKENI. The trim removed 4 bases at V and 1 base at J, leaving 8 bases unmatched. The CDR3 extends over 16 amino acids. The CDR3 region has the DNA TGTGCCAGCTCACATGGAGGACAGGGTATTAACTATGGCTACACCTTC. Its translation: CASSHGGQGINYGYTF.